Sequencing of this T cell receptor beta chain was carried out in a study of identical twins (dated by TCRdb to between 2015 and 2016). With respect to the entire study: To test whether fetal clonotypes persist, this study deep-sequenced TCR alpha and beta repertoires from monozygotic twins, from unrelated adults of various ages, and from cord blood. To rule out contamination, the twin experiments were replicated at different times with different library preparation protocols.

Comment on this clonotype: The clone's antigen remains unknown. It has no much larger one-base neighbor in the sample; base qualities were not kept.

The full study reports these points: Zero-insertion analyses could be partly confounded by invariant T cells such as MAIT and iNKT, although diverse VJ usage argued against such confounding for most clonotypes. Abundant cord blood beta clonotypes carried fewer insertions; young adult naive repertoires showed a weaker similar trend, while memory repertoires showed none. Because the same donors could not be followed over many years, the conclusions relied on cross-sectional statistical analysis. In monozygotic twins, recombination models systematically underestimated out-of-frame TCR alpha sharing, but the models matched the sharing seen between unrelated individuals. Compared with coincidental sharing between unrelated individuals, an excess of low generation-probability sequences was observed among out-of-frame TCR alpha sequences shared between twins. The excess sharing between twins in beta out-of-frame sequences was weaker because fewer shared sequences reduced the signal-to-noise ratio.

Including cysteine and phenylalanine, the CDR3 has 17 amino acids. Of the read, only the CDR3 DNA is kept; its 51 bases are in frame from base 1. V trim: 6 bases; J trim: 0 bases; unmatched bases: 7. The library was obtained by 5' RACE. Sequencing instrument: Illumina HiSeq 2000. Template switching introduced a universal primer binding site; the final cDNA contained a unique molecular identifier, enabling accurate counting of TCR cDNA molecules. Specific primers in the conserved constant-segment region were used to synthesize first-strand cDNA for the TCR alpha and beta chains. Each cDNA library was double barcoded, with a SMART-Mk sample barcode plus Illumina barcodes, to control for contamination. TruSeq adapter sequences along with Illumina sample barcodes were introduced in two successive PCR steps. Sequencing of the TCR alpha and beta cDNA libraries was done on the Illumina HiSeq platform using custom primers. In the paper's pipeline: Unique molecular identifiers were extracted from raw reads with MiGEC, and CDR3 positions were determined with MiXCR. Recombination models were inferred per individual with the repgenHMM and IGoR tools using an EM algorithm. The tcR package in R was used for shared clonotype analysis, with sharing normalized by the product of cloneset sizes. To study raw recombination free of thymic and clonal selection effects, out-of-frame nonproductive sequences were analyzed. TCRdb passed the public sequencing reads through fastp at Q25 and MiXCR, retaining productive beta sequences. Merged by CDR3 protein, the rows form single entries marked with the most common genes and DNA. These V and J calls rely on TCRdb rather than the paper's analysis. A total of over 500,000 distinct CDR3 sequences appear in this sample, approximately 22% of them only once. The ten most abundant clones make up about 0.91% of the sample.

Only healthy Caucasian donors were included. Three pairs of female monozygotic twins, all aged about 18 to 29 years, were included in the twin cohort. Positive isolation kits from Invitrogen were used to isolate the CD4+ and CD8+ T cell populations. The sample was also linked to a second study, of T cells expressing NK-cell markers. The second study also describes: In sorted CD3+CD56+NKG2C+, CD3+CD56+NKG2C- and CD3+CD56-NKG2C+ T-cell subsets from roughly 8 donors, TCR beta-chain repertoires were profiled. Among the eight sequenced donors, only one was HCMV-seronegative, while the other seven were HCMV-seropositive. To restrict sorting to alphabetaTCR-expressing T cells, an anti-gammadeltaTCR antibody was added in several experiments. For five or six donors, the dominant CD3+CD56+NKG2C+ clonotypes were among the top 10 CD8+ clonotypes and accounted for about 1.0-7.5% of CD8+ T cells. Those dominant clonotypes were again the most abundant among CD3+CD56-NKG2C+ cells in a handful of donors, at about 25-60.1%. Whether the expanded NKG2C-expressing T cell clones were specific for HCMV antigens remained unclear. Randomly selected healthy volunteers, three men and five women, were used as the eight sequenced donors. A commercial ELISA kit detecting HCMV-specific IgG in serum was used to determine HCMV serostatus. MIGEC handled demultiplexing of the reads and grouping by UMI, while MiTCR was used to assemble and quantify clonotypes. To exclude erroneous sequences, only TCR cDNA sequences supported by at least two reads were retained. The tcR package was used for downstream repertoire analysis, with clonotypes matched between fractions based on CDR3 nucleotide sequence plus V segment. VDJmatch was used to annotate antigen specificity against VDJdb, with one amino acid substitution in CDR3 permitted.

The chain is assembled from TRBV12-3 or TRBV12-4 and TRBJ2-6, and 8 junction bases match TRBD1. Sequencing was carried out using CD4+ T cells sorted from blood. The origin of this receptor is a woman between 18 and 29 years old in good health. CDR3 protein: CASSSRTGFSGANVLTF. The nucleotides are TGTGCCAGCAGCTCTCGGACAGGGTTCTCTGGGGCCAACGTCCTGACTTTC.